This TCR beta chain was sequenced in a study of T cell responses to AZD1222 COVID-19 vaccine. Germline CDR1 and CDR2: SGHNT and YYREEE (reference sequence). The V end lost 4 bases, the J end lost 6 bases, and 13 bases lay between the germline ends. The CDR3 runs 13 residues. Turning to this clone: Its antigen is not known.

Study observations and caveats: Repertoires were obtained only post-peak T cell response.

The data were produced by immunoSEQ multiplex PCR, yet TCRdb's version contains in-frame clones alone and is incomplete. The sample lists tens of thousands of clones, roughly 90% seen once, with over 1.3% in the top ten. Sequencing was performed on peripheral blood, taken 28 days after the second AZD1222 dose. This sequence originates from an adult who received the AZD1222 COVID-19 vaccine. The genes are TRBV5-4 and TRBJ1-1, with D possibly being TRBD1 (6 bases). Here the CDR3 reads CASSHDRQPEAFF. The DNA of the CDR3 is TGTGCCAGCAGCCATGACAGGCAACCTGAAGCTTTCTTT.